These 7 T cell receptor beta chains originate from one sample sequenced in a study of CD8+ T cells in alopecia areata. RNA, once extracted, was reverse transcribed into cDNA for use as the sequencing template. Profiled with immunoSEQ multiplex PCR; TCRdb holds only in-frame clones, not every one. The sample records 100,000 to 150,000 clones, 58% being singletons. The sequences come from CD4+ T cells sorted from blood, collected at week 0. The receptors come from a human donor with alopecia areata.

The chain links TRBV7-3 to TRBJ1-1; unclear D gene. The germline CDR1 and CDR2 sequences are SGHTA and FQGTGA. The CDR3 sequence is 15 residues long. V was trimmed by 1 base and J by 4 bases, leaving 13 bases between them. CDR3 nucleotide sequence: TGTGCCAGCAGCTTAAGTGGCCAGGATCCCACTGAAGCTTTCTTT. Encoded protein: CASSLSGQDPTEAFF. The whole variable domain, filled in from reference TRBV7-3 and TRBJ1-1, reads GAGVSQTPSNKVTEKGKYVELRCDPISGHTALYWYRQSLGQGPEFLIYFQGTGAADDSGLPNDRFFAVRPEGSVSTLKIQRTERGDSAVYLCASSLSGQDPTEAFFGQGTRLTVV.

The V gene is TRBV29-1, the J gene TRBJ2-2, with D possibly TRBD2 on 6 matching bases. Germline CDR1 SQVTM, CDR2 ANQGSEA. V gave up 7 bases and J gave up 0 bases, with 12 bases separating them. The CDR3 covers 14 residues. CDR3 protein: CSASWEANTGELFF. In nucleotides, the CDR3 is TGCAGCGCCTCCTGGGAGGCGAACACCGGGGAGCTGTTTTTT.

The J gene is TRBJ1-2, the V gene TRBV18, with D possibly matching TRBD1 (6 bases). Deletions cut 2 bases from V and 3 bases from J, with 16 bases between. The length of the CDR3 is 16 residues. Per germline, CDR1 KGHSH and CDR2 LQKENI. CDR3 sequence reads: CASSPGGTYRDYGYTF. In nucleotides, the CDR3 is TGTGCCAGCTCACCAGGAGGGACATATCGAGACTATGGCTACACCTTC.

This rearrangement joins TRBV28 to TRBJ2-1; 7 bases line up with TRBD2. Trimming at V came to 5 bases and at J to 0 bases, leaving 10 bases not matched to a gene. The CDR3 contains 17 residues. Per germline, CDR1 MDHEN and CDR2 SYDVKM. The CDR3 DNA reads as TGTGCCAGCAGTGCCCCTTCTAGCGGTAGCTCCTACAATGAGCAGTTCTTC. Encoded protein: CASSAPSSGSSYNEQFF.

The rearrangement uses TRBV5-4 and TRBJ2-3, with D maybe TRBD2 (5 bases). Germline V gene lookup returns CDR1 SGHNT and CDR2 YYREEE (reference sequence). The CDR3 contains 16 residues. The V end was cut by 2 bases, the J end by 6 bases, with 19 bases between. CDR3 sequence reads: CASSFKKVGAADTQYF. The CDR3 coding sequence is TGTGCCAGCAGCTTCAAGAAAGTGGGAGCAGCCGATACGCAGTATTTT.

Concerning this clone itself: The germline gene is not matched at one end of the junction; a read error may be the cause. The gene calls are TRBV30 and TRBJ1-5; no clear D gene. The CDR3 contains 15 residues. Germline loops: CDR1 GTSNPN, CDR2 SVGIG (reference sequence). The CDR3 reads CAWSSGSRGKQPPHF. In DNA, the CDR3 is TGTGCCTGGTCTAGCGGGTCCAGAGGGAAGCAGCCCCCGCATTTT.

This chain joins TRBV15 and TRBJ2-7; D is uncertain. This CDR3 has 13 residues. V was clipped by 0 bases and J by 3 bases, with 6 bases between them. Germline V lookup: CDR1 LNHNV, CDR2 YYDKDF (reference sequence). CDR3 region: CATSRDRSYEQYF. Written as DNA, the CDR3 is TGTGCCACCAGCAGAGATCGAAGCTACGAGCAGTACTTC.